A selection of T cell receptor beta chains follows, all from one sample in a study of cytomegalovirus exposure and HLA in healthy donors. This table comes from immunoSEQ multiplex PCR, and its TCRdb copy is limited to in-frame clones, with some not included. This table has roughly 180,000 clones, roughly four fifths appearing once. Sample: PBMCs. The receptor set was obtained from a female donor in good health and CMV-seronegative. CDR3s include the opening cysteine and the closing phenylalanine or tryptophan. Not every row has a clone size; where given, it reads once, few, many or a size class.

>.|TRBV19|TRBJ1-2
CASNKPGQGARSNGYTF
>.|TRBV30|TRBJ2-6
CAWGGGSSGANVLTF
>.|TRBV10-3|TRBJ1-2
CAISSRTANYGYTF
>.|TRBV6-5|TRBJ2-7
CASSYQGQGGSEQYF
>.|TRBV5-4|TRBJ2-5
CASSLGLVQTQETQYF
>few|TRBV29-1|TRBJ2-1
CSVEVYGLAGPSSYNEQFF
>few|TRBV5-1|TRBJ2-5
CASSLDQGGKTQYF
>once|TRBV11-2|TRBJ2-1
CASSPPGLAGLNEQFF
>.|TRBV7-9|TRBJ1-6
CASSPGQGTPLHF
>.|TRBV4-2|TRBJ2-7
CASSPTSGSSYEQYF
>.|TRBV5-4|TRBJ2-3
CASSLGPEIGLTDTQYF
>.|TRBV28|TRBJ2-7
CASSLWGFEQYF
>.|TRBV7-9|TRBJ2-2
CASSRPGGPNTGELFF
>once|TRBV7-3|TRBJ1-6
CASSPRLGSPLHF
>.|TRBV4-2|TRBJ2-4
CASSQDEGASGVFYIQYF
>.|TRBV10-3|TRBJ2-7
CAISDGSSSYEQYF
>.|TRBV7-9|TRBJ1-2
CASSKSRENYGYTF
>.|TRBV19|TRBJ1-2
CASSIVSRGNGYTF
>once|TRBV4-2|TRBJ2-2
CASSPNVGTDSNTGELFF
>.|TRBV27|TRBJ2-7
CASGHDRAVSYEQYF
>.|TRBV21-1|TRBJ1-5
CASSKFLDSSNQPQHF
>.|TRBV9|TRBJ2-1
CASHVGQGAYNEQFF
>.|TRBV19|TRBJ1-1
CASSIRDGGATEAFF
>.|TRBV27|TRBJ1-1
CASSLIWDMNTEAFF
>.|TRBV5-4|TRBJ2-3
CASSRDRPSTDTQYF
>.|TRBV25-1|TRBJ2-4
CASSERVKNIQYF
>.|TRBV6-1|TRBJ1-1
CASSERDRVRAFF
>.|TRBV5-4|TRBJ2-2
CASSAGTLNTGELFF
>.|TRBV2|TRBJ1-6
CASSVQGVYNSPLHF
>few|TRBV7-2|TRBJ2-5
CASSLVTGAPYQETQYF
>.|TRBV7-2|TRBJ1-3
CASTQQGYTIYF
>few|TRBV15|TRBJ2-5
CATSREYGGLETQYF
>once|TRBV19|TRBJ2-7
CASRGTGTYEQYF
>.|TRBV11-2|TRBJ2-5
CASRASSGWEEETQYF
>.|TRBV5-8|TRBJ2-3
CASTPRRTSNTDTQYF
>.|TRBV5-1|TRBJ2-5
CASSRSDSSQETQYF
>once|TRBV27|TRBJ2-7
CASSLGPINRGSYEQYF
>.|TRBV4-1|TRBJ1-3
CASSQMDRGTLMSSGNTIYF
>.|TRBV7-8|TRBJ2-3
CASSRVDRQGGDTQYF
>.|TRBV7-6|TRBJ2-3
CASSQGAFQGTDTQYF
>.|TRBV6-5|TRBJ2-2
CASSSWTSGGGGELFF
>.|TRBV6-6|TRBJ2-2
CASGSWNTGELFF
>.|TRBV5-4|TRBJ1-2
CASSTDRGDHLARGYTF
>.|TRBV5-5|TRBJ1-2
CASTIEGGNYGYTF
>.|TRBV4-1|TRBJ1-3
CASSQEGVGATGNTIYF
>.|TRBV5-6|TRBJ2-2
CASQHSSYTGELFF
>.|TRBV29-1|TRBJ2-3
CSVEEYPGYTQYF